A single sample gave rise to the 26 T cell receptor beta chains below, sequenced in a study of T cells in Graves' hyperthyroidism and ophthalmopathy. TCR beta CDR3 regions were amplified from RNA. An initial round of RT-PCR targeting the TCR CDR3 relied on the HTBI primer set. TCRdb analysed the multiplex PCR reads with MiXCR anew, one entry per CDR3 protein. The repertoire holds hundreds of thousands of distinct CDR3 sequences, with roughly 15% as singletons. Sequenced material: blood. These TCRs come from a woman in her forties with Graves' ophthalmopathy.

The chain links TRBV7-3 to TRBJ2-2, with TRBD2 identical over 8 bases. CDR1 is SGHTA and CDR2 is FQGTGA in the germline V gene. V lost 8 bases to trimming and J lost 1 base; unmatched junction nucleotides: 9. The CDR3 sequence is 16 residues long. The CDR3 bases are TGTGCCAGCGGGCTCATGAGCGGGGGGAACACCGGGGAGCTGTTTTTT. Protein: CASGLMSGGNTGELFF.

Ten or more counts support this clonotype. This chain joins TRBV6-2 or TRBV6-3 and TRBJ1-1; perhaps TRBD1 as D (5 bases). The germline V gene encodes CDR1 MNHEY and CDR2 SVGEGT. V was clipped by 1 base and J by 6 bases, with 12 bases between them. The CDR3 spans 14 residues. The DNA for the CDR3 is TGTGCCAGCAGTTACTTCGGGACCGCGGCTGAAGCTTTCTTT. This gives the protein CASSYFGTAAEAFF.

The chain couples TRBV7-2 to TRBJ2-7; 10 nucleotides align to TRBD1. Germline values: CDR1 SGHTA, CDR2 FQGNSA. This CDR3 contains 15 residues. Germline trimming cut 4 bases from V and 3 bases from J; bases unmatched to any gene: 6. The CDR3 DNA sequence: TGTGCCAGCAGCTACGGGACAGGGGTTCGCTACGAGCAGTACTTC. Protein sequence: CASSYGTGVRYEQYF.

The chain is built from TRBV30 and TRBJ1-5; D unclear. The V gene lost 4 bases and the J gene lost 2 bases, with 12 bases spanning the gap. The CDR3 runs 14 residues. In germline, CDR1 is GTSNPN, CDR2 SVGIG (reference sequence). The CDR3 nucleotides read TGTGCCTGGAATGAAGAGGGCGGCAATCAGCCCCAGCATTTT. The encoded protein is CAWNEEGGNQPQHF.

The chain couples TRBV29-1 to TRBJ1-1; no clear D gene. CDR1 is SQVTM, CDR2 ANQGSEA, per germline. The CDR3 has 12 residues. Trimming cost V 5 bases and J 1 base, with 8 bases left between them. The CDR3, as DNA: TGCAGCGTTCTTAAGGAGAACACTGAAGCTTTCTTT. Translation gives CSVLKENTEAFF.

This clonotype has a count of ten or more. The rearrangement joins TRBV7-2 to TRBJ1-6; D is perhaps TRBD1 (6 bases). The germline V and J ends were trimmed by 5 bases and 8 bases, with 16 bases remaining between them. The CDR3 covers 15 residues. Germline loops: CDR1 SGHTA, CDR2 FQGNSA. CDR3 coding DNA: TGTGCCAGCAGCAAAGGGGGTTCGAGGCATTCACCCCTCCACTTT. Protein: CASSKGGSRHSPLHF.

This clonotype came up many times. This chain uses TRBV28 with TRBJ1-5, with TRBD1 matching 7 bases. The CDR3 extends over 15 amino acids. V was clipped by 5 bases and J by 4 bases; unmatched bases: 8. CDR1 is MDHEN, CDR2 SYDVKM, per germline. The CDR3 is CASSRRQGRNQPQHF. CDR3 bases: TGTGCCAGCAGTCGCCGACAGGGCCGAAATCAGCCCCAGCATTTT.

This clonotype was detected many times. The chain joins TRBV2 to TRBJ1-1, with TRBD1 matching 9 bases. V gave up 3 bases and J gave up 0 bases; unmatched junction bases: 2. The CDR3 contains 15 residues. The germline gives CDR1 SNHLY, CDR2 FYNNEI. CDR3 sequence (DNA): TGTGCCAGCAGTGAGGACAGGGGCCTGAACACTGAAGCTTTCTTT. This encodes CASSEDRGLNTEAFF.

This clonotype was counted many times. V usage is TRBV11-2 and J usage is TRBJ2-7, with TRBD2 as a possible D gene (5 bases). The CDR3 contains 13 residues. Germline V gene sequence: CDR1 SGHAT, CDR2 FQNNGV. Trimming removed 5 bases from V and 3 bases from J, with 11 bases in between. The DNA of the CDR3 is TGTGCCAGCAGCGCATCCGGACTCTACGAGCAGTACTTC. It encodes CASSASGLYEQYF.

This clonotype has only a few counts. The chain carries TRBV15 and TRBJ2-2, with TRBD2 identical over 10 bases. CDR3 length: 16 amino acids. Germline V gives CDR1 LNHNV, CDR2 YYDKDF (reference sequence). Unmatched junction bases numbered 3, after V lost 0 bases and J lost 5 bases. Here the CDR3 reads CATSRDSGRRTGELFF. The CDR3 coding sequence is TGTGCCACCAGCAGAGATAGCGGGAGGAGGACCGGGGAGCTGTTTTTT.

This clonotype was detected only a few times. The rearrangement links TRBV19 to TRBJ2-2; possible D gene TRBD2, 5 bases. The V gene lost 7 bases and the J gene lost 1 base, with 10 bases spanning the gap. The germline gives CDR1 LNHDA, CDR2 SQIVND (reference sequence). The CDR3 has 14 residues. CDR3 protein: CASTRAVNTGELFF. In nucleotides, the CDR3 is TGTGCCAGTACGAGGGCAGTGAACACCGGGGAGCTGTTTTTT. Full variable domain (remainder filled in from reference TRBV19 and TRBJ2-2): DGGITQSPKYLFRKEGQNVTLSCEQNLNHDAMYWYRQDPGQGLRLIYYSQIVNDFQKGDIAEGYSVSREKKESFPLTVTSAQKNPTAFYLCASTRAVNTGELFFGEGSRLTVL.

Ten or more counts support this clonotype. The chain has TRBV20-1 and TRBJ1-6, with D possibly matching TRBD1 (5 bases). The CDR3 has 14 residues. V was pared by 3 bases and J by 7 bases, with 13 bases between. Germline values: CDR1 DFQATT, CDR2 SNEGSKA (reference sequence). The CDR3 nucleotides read TGCAGTGCTAGGGGGGACGGCGGAAATTCACCCCTCCACTTT. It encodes CSARGDGGNSPLHF.

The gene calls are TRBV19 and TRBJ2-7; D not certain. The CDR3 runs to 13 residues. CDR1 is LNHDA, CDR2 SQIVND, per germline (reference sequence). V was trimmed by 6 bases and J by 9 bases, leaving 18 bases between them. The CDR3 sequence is CASRKGIYERQYF. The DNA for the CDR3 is TGTGCCAGTAGGAAGGGAATCTACGAGCGGCAGTACTTC.

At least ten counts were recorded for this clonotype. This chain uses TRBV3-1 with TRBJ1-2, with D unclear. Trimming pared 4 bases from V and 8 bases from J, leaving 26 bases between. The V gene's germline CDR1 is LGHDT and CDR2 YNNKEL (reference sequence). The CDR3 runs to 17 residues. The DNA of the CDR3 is TGTGCCAGCAGCCCAGCTCCGTGGACGGAACGAATTTTCGGCTACACCTTC. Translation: CASSPAPWTERIFGYTF.

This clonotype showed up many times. In DNA, the CDR3 is TGTGCCAGCAGAGGACAGGGGCCAGATACGCAGTATTTT. The encoded protein is CASRGQGPDTQYF. The V and J genes are TRBV2 and TRBJ2-3; TRBD1 matches 9 bases. The CDR3 totals 13 residues. Germline V lookup: CDR1 SNHLY, CDR2 FYNNEI. Germline trimming cut 6 bases from V and 4 bases from J; bases unmatched to any gene: 2.

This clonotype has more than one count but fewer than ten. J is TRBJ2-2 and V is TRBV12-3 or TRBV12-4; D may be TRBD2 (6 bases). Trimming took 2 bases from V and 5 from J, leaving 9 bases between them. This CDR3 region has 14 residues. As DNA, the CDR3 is TGTGCCAGCAGTTTAACGGGAGAGACCGGGGAGCTGTTTTTT. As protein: CASSLTGETGELFF.

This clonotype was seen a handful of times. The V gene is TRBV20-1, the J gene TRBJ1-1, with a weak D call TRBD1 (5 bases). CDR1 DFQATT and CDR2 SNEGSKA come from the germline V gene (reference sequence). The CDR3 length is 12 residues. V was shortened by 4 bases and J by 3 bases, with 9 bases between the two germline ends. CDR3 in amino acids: CSAIGADTEAFF. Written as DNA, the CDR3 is TGCAGTGCTATTGGGGCGGACACTGAAGCTTTCTTT.

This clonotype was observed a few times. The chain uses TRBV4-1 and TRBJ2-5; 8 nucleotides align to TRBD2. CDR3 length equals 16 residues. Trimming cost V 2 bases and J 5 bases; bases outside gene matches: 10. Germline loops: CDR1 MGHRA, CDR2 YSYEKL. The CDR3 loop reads CASSQTPGLVWETQYF. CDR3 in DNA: TGCGCCAGCAGCCAAACACCGGGACTAGTATGGGAGACCCAGTACTTC.

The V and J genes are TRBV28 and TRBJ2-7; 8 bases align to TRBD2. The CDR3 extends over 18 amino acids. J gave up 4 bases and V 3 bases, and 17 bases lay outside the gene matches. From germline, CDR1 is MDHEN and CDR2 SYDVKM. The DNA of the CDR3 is TGTGCCAGCAGTTTTCACGCCCTTAACGGGAGGGCCCAATACGAGCAGTACTTC. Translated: CASSFHALNGRAQYEQYF.

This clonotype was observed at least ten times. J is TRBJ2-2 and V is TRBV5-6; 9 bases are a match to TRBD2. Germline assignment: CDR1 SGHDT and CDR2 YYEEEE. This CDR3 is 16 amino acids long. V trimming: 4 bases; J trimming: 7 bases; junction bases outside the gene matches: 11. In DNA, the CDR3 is TGTGCCAGCAGCCTGGGGACTAGCCTACGGGACGGGGAGCTGTTTTTT. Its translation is CASSLGTSLRDGELFF.

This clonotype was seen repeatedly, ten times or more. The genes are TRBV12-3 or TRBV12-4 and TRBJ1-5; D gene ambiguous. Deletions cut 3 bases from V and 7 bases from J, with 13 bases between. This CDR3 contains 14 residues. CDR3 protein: CASSFLGGNQPQHF. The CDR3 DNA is TGTGCCAGCAGTTTTCTAGGAGGGAACCAGCCCCAGCATTTT.

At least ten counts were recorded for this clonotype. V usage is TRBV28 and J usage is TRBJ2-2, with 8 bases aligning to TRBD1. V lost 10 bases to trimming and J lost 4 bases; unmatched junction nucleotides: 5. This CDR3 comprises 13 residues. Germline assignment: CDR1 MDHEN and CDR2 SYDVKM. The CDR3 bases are TGTGCCACAAAACAGGGGGGCACCGGGGAGCTGTTTTTT. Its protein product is CATKQGGTGELFF. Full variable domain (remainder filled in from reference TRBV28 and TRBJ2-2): DVKVTQSSRYLVKRTGEKVFLECVQDMDHENMFWYRQDPGLGLRLIYFSYDVKMKEKGDIPEGYSVSREKKERFSLILESASTNQTSMYLCATKQGGTGELFFGEGSRLTVL.

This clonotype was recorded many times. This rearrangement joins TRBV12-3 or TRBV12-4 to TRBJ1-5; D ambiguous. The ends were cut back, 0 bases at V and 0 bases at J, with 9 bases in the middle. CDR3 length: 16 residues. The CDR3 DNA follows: TGTGCCAGCAGTTTAGCTAACGCAAATAGCAATCAGCCCCAGCATTTT. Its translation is CASSLANANSNQPQHF.

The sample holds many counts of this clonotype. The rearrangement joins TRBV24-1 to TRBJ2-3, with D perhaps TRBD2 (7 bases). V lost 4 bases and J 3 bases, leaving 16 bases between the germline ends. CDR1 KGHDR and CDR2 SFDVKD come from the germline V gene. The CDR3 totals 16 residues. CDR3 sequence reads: CATSDPPGGDTDTQYF. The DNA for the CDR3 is TGTGCCACCAGTGACCCCCCGGGGGGCGATACAGATACGCAGTATTTT.

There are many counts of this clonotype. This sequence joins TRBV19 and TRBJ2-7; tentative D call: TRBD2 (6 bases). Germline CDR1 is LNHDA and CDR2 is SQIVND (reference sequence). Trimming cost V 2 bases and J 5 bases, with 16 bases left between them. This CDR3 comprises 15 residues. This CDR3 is CASSIKGLANNEQYF. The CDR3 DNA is TGTGCCAGTAGTATAAAAGGCCTAGCGAACAACGAGCAGTACTTC.

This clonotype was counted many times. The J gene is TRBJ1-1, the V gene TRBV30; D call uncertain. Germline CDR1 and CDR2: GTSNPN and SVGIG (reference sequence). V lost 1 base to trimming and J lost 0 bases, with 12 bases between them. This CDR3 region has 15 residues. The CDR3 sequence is CAWSERIGMNTEAFF. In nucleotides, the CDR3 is TGTGCCTGGAGTGAAAGGATAGGAATGAACACTGAAGCTTTCTTT.